The rows below give T cell receptor beta chains drawn from one sample of a study of regulatory and conventional T cells in RAG deficiency. The repertoire was sequenced with immunoSEQ multiplex PCR; TCRdb's copy has only in-frame clones and lacks some. The sample lists under 7,500 clones, almost 85% occurring once. This same sample was also taken into another study, of regulatory T cells.

The sample consisted of CD8+ T cells sorted from blood. The receptors shown here come from a human donor in good health. Each CDR3 is given with its conserved first and last residue. D genes are given only for firm matches.

v_call,d_call,j_call,cdr3_aa,cdr3_nt
TRBV4-1,-,TRBJ2-3,CASSLGARGTDTQYF,TGCGCCAGCAGCCTGGGGGCGCGGGGCACAGATACGCAGTATTTT
TRBV12-5,-,TRBJ1-2,CASGNSVGYTF,TGTGCTAGTGGAAATAGTGTCGGCTACACCTTC
TRBV6-6,-,TRBJ2-7,CAGSGHQYEQYF,TGTGCCGGATCGGGACACCAGTACGAGCAGTACTTC
TRBV2,-,TRBJ1-5,CASSEAAWSEEYSNQPQHF,TGTGCCAGCAGTGAGGCGGCCTGGTCTGAGGAGTATAGCAATCAGCCCCAGCATTTT
TRBV7-2,TRBD2,TRBJ2-7,CASIAGTSGGALYEQYF,TGTGCCAGCATCGCCGGGACTAGCGGGGGGGCCCTCTACGAGCAGTACTTC
TRBV4-2,TRBD1,TRBJ2-3,CASSHRTGTGLTDTQYF,TGTGCCAGCAGCCACCGAACCGGGACAGGGCTCACAGATACGCAGTATTTT
TRBV27,-,TRBJ2-5,CASSLSTLSETQYF,TGTGCCAGCAGTCTCTCGACACTTTCGGAGACCCAGTACTTC
TRBV30,-,TRBJ2-3,CAWSGIARDTDTQYF,TGTGCCTGGAGCGGGATTGCCAGGGACACAGATACGCAGTATTTT
TRBV15,-,TRBJ2-5,CATSPYREETQYF,TGTGCCACCAGCCCGTATCGAGAAGAGACCCAGTACTTC
TRBV19,-,TRBJ1-1,CASRMRDDPPYTEAFF,TGTGCCAGTCGCATGAGGGACGATCCACCCTACACTGAAGCTTTCTTT
TRBV5-6,-,TRBJ1-6,CASSLGSNSPLHF,TGTGCCAGCAGCTTGGGGTCTAATTCACCCCTCCACTTT
TRBV15,-,TRBJ2-1,CATSRDEQGGVNEQFF,TGTGCCACCAGCAGAGATGAGCAGGGTGGGGTCAATGAGCAGTTCTTC
TRBV6-5,TRBD1,TRBJ2-3,CASSYSGTGLDTQYF,TGTGCCAGCAGTTACTCCGGGACAGGGCTAGATACGCAGTATTTT
TRBV6-4,TRBD1,TRBJ1-2,CASSDLTGNGYTF,TGTGCCAGCAGTGACCTGACAGGGAATGGCTACACCTTC
TRBV6-1,TRBD2,TRBJ2-3,CASSEIGGGLDTQYF,TGTGCCAGCAGTGAAATCGGGGGGGGCCTGGATACGCAGTATTTT
TRBV4-1,-,TRBJ1-2,CASTPETFYGYTF,TGCGCCAGCACCCCAGAGACCTTCTATGGCTACACCTTC
TRBV7-3,TRBD1,TRBJ2-2,CASSLGQGQSAGELFF,TGTGCCAGCAGCTTGGGACAGGGGCAGTCAGCCGGGGAGCTGTTTTTT